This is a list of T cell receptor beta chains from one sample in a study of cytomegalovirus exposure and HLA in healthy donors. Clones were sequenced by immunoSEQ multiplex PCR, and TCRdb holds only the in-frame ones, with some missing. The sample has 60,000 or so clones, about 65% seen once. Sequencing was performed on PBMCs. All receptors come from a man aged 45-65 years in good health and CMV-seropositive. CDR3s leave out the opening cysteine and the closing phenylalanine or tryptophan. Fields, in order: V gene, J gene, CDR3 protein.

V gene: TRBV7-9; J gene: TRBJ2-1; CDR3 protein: ASSSTRRFDEQF
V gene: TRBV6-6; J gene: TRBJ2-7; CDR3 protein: ASSYSGLYEQY
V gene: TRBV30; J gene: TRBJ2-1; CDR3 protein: AWSNRGLYEQF
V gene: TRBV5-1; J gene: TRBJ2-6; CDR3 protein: ASSLPGQSGANVLT
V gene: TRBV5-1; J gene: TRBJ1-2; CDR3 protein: ASSAGTGGLANYGYT
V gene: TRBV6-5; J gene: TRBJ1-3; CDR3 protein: ASRLGTGSGNTIY
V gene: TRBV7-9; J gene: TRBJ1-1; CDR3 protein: ASSFSSGANTEAF
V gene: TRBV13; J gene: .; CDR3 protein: ASSAGTGMYEQY
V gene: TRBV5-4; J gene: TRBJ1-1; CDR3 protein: ASSLEIYGGTEAF
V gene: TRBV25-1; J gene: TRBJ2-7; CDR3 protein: ASYKETGRSICYEQY
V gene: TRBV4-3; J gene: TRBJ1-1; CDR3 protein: ASSQVQGGTEAF
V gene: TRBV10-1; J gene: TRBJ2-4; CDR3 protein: ASSDRVGGLDIQY
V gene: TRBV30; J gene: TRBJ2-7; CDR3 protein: AWGQDSPYEQY
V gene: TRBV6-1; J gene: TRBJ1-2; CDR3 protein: ASSQGFSYGYT
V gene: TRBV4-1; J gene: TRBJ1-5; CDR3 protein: ASSQALGGAQH
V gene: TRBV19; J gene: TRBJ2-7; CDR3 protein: ASSPQGLGSEQY
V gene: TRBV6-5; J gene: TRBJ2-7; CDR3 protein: ASSPEGGVYEQY
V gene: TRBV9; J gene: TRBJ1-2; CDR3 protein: ASSVEPNPNYGYT
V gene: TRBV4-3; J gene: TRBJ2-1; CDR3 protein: ASSQDGGTTGEQF
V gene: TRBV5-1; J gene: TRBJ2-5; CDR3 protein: ASSPDEVQTQY
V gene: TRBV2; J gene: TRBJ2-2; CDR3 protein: ASRAGTSGGAGELF
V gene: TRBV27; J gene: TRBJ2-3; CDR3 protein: ASRVVGTDTQY
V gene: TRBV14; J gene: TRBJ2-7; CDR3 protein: ASSQADWPSYEQY
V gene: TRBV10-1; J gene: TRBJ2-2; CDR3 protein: ASSESGYTGELF